The sequence of this TCR beta chain was determined in a study of radiation and T cells in renal cell carcinoma. Time point noted: baseline pretreatment blood. As for treatment: 15 Gy SBRT to primary tumor, nephrectomy 4 weeks later. Repertoires were generated with immunoSEQ multiplex PCR, while TCRdb's copy carries only in-frame clones and drops some. The sample has 150,000 or so clones, 88% seen once; the top ten hold 4.1%. The receptor was isolated from a woman between 65 and 79 years old with renal cell carcinoma. Sequences were derived from blood, sampled from a patient whose treatment included radiotherapy and nephrectomy.

CDR3: CASSQGAYNEQFF. CDR3 nucleotides: TGTGCCAGCAGCCAGGGGGCCTACAATGAGCAGTTCTTC. The V and J genes are TRBV9 and TRBJ2-1; 7 bases match TRBD1. J was trimmed by 2 bases and V by 4 bases; bases with no gene match: 0. The germline V gene has CDR1 SGDLS and CDR2 YYNGEE. The CDR3 length is 13 residues. Full variable domain (outside the CDR3, taken from reference TRBV9 and TRBJ2-1): DSGVTQTPKHLITATGQRVTLRCSPRSGDLSVYWYQQSLDQGLQFLIQYYNGEERAKGNILERFSAQQFPDLHSELNLSSLELGDSALYFCASSQGAYNEQFFGPGTRLTVL.